Following are 8 T cell receptor beta chains from one sample sequenced in a study of T cell responses to AZD1222 COVID-19 vaccine. Measured with immunoSEQ multiplex PCR; TCRdb has only the in-frame clones, and not every one. The data hold 160,000 or so clones, with around 90% observed a single time. Sequences were derived from peripheral blood, sampled 28 days after the second AZD1222 dose. These receptors were collected from an adult who received the AZD1222 COVID-19 vaccine.

The rearrangement joins TRBV7-8 to TRBJ2-7, with TRBD2 matching over 8 bases. Trimming took 4 bases from V and 6 from J; bases not matched to a gene: 5. CDR3 length: 13 amino acids. From germline, CDR1 is SGHVS and CDR2 FQNEAQ. The CDR3 coding sequence is TGTGCCAGCAGCTCAGCGGGGGCGGCCGAGCAGTACTTC. It yields the protein CASSSAGAAEQYF. The variable domain in full, with the rest retrieved from reference TRBV7-8 and TRBJ2-7, is GAGVSQSPRYKVAKRGQDVALRCDPISGHVSLFWYQQALGQGPEFLTYFQNEAQLDKSGLPSDRFFAERPEGSVSTLKIQRTQQEDSAVYLCASSSAGAAEQYFGPGTRLTVT.

The chain uses TRBV11-2 and TRBJ1-2; TRBD1 is a possible D gene (6 bases). With 5 bases removed from V and 4 bases from J, the gap between germline ends came to 8 bases. The CDR3 is 12 residues long. Germline V gene lookup returns CDR1 SGHAT and CDR2 FQNNGV. This chain's CDR3 is CASSPGVYGYTF. DNA of the CDR3: TGTGCCAGCAGCCCAGGGGTCTATGGCTACACCTTC.

The rearrangement uses TRBV5-6 and TRBJ2-1, with D hard to call. CDR1 is SGHDT and CDR2 is YYEEEE in the germline V gene. Deletions cut 1 base from V and 5 bases from J, with 13 bases between. CDR3 length equals 15 residues. CDR3 amino acids: CASSLSPTSNNEQFF. The CDR3 nucleotides are TGTGCCAGCAGCTTGAGCCCCACTTCAAACAATGAGCAGTTCTTC.

This clone was picked up a small number of times. The CDR3 loop reads CASSVGSRDTNYGYTF. Written as DNA, the CDR3 is TGTGCCAGCAGCGTAGGAAGCAGGGATACTAACTATGGCTACACCTTC. V usage is TRBV9 and J usage is TRBJ1-2; D may be TRBD1 (5 bases). Looked up from germline, CDR1 is SGDLS and CDR2 is YYNGEE. CDR3 size: 16 residues. V dropped 0 bases and J dropped 0 bases, with 12 bases sitting between them.

The gene calls are TRBV19 and TRBJ2-1, with D possibly called TRBD1 or TRBD2 (6 bases each). This CDR3 is 13 amino acids long. Germline V lookup: CDR1 LNHDA, CDR2 SQIVND (reference sequence). V was pared by 3 bases and J by 8 bases, with 11 bases between. The CDR3 nucleotides are TGTGCCAGTAGTATCCCGGGGGCCTATGAGCAGTTCTTC. Translated, it gives CASSIPGAYEQFF.

V gene TRBV5-6 combines with J gene TRBJ1-4; tentatively, D is TRBD1 (5 bases). The CDR3 length is 15 residues. Germline V gene data show CDR1 as SGHDT and CDR2 as YYEEEE. V dropped 6 bases and J dropped 4 bases, with 16 bases sitting between them. CDR3 protein: CASTRGEFYNEKLFF. The CDR3 DNA reads TGTGCCAGCACCCGGGGGGAGTTCTATAATGAAAAACTGTTTTTT.

The chain employs TRBV7-9 and TRBJ2-7; the D gene could be TRBD1 or TRBD2 (5 bases each). The CDR3 extends over 15 amino acids. CDR1 and CDR2 (germline): SEHNR, FQNEAQ (reference sequence). The germline V and J ends were trimmed by 3 bases and 4 bases, with 16 bases remaining between them. CDR3 sequence: CASSLDPGPEYEQYF. Written as DNA, the CDR3 is TGTGCCAGCAGCTTGGACCCGGGACCAGAGTACGAGCAGTACTTC.

The chain employs TRBV7-9 and TRBJ2-2, with D uncertain. The V and J ends lost 3 bases and 0 bases respectively, with 11 bases between them. The CDR3 length is 16 residues. From germline, CDR1 is SEHNR and CDR2 FQNEAQ (reference sequence). The CDR3 DNA sequence: TGTGCCAGCAGCTTTTATGGAACATCGAACACCGGGGAGCTGTTTTTT. Translated: CASSFYGTSNTGELFF.